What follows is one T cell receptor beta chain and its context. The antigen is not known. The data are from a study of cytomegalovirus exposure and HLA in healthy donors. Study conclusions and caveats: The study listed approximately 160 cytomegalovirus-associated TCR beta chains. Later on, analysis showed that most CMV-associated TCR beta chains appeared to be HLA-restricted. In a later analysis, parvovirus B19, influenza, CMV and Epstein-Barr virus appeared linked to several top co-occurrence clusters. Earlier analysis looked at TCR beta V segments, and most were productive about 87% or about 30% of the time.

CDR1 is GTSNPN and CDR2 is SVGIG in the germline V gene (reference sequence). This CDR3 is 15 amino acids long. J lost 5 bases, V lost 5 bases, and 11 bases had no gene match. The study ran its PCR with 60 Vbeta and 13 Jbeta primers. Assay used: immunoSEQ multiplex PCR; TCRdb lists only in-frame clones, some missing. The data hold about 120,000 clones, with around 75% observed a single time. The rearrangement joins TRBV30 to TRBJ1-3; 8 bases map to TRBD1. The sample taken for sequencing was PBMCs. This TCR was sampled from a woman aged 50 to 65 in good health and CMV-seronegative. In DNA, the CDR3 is TGTGCCTGGCTCAACGAACGGACAGGGAGAAACACCATATATTTT. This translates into CAWLNERTGRNTIYF.